The present entry profiles one TCR beta chain with its context. The specificity of this receptor is unknown. Per-nucleotide qualities are absent, and no much larger clonotype sits a single base away. Other nucleotide sequences in the sample specify the same CDR3. Whole blood was collected in K2EDTA tubes by collaborating institutions according to the institutions' own protocols. Collaborator samples were shipped for TCRbeta analysis as frozen whole blood, isolated PBMCs, or DNA extracted from either sample type. These data originate in a study of blood T cell repertoires in COVID-19 (dated by TCRdb to the early 2020s). Context from the whole study: Collaborator samples came from the United States, Italy and Spain and covered acute and convalescent phases of COVID-19. The material from the prospective study consisted of cDNA or gDNA derived from T cells, B-cell-depleted T cells, or PBMCs. Subjects who had been exposed to COVID-19, were actively infected with it, or had recovered from it provided the deeply sampled blood TCRbeta repertoires that made up the dataset. A freely available public database, intended as a resource for researchers studying the immune response to SARS-CoV-2, is where the repertoires were released. The samples were drawn from two sources: the first 160 participants of the ongoing ImmuneRACE study, and approximately 1,300 subjects contributed by 6 global collaborators. The sample metadata nearly always contained a de-identified subject ID, COVID-19 status, age in years and sex. Where available, HLA class I and class II types were obtained from metadata supplied by the sample provider rather than from assay-based typing. General conclusions and limits of the study: The quantity of clinical and demographic metadata differed by source and by participant and was supplied without curation.

From the cysteine up to the phenylalanine, the CDR3 has a length of 17 residues. CDR3 DNA only is kept here, 51 bases in frame from base 1. CDR1 and CDR2, per the germline V gene (reference sequence), are LNHDA and SQIVND. V is cut back by 1 base and J by 1 base, with 6 bases in the junction unmatched. TCRbeta CDR3 regions were amplified from genomic DNA using the immunoSEQ Assay, a bias-controlled multiplex PCR. The source study handled its data this way. Within the assay, amplification of reference gene primers was used to estimate how many nucleated cells each sample contained. To quantify the absolute abundance of each unique TCRbeta CDR3 rearrangement, sequence reads were collapsed and filtered. For each sample, productive Simpson clonality was calculated as the square root of Simpson's diversity index over productive rearrangements. Not all clones reach the TCRdb copy of this immuneACCESS table, which keeps in-frame sequences only. Checked studies attribute under half of the gap to unresolved V genes and leave the rest unexplained. V and J calls and clone size are copied from that table; D and trimming were computed from the DNA. Present in this sample are about 110,000 clones, around 76% of which were seen just once. The ten biggest clones cover 3.8% of the sample.

The specimen sequenced was peripheral blood. Rearrangement joined TRBV19 to TRBJ1-5, with 8 middle bases fitting TRBD1. The receptor's source is a woman aged 80 or older with acute or convalescent COVID-19. For the CDR3, the sequence is CASSIGGTGFSNQPQHF. The DNA sequence is given as TGTGCCAGTAGTATAGGGGGGACAGGCTTCAGCAATCAGCCCCAGCATTTT.